Each of the 13 T cell receptor beta chains below was sequenced from the same sample in a study of T cell responses to AZD1222 COVID-19 vaccine. Produced via immunoSEQ multiplex PCR; TCRdb's table is partial and in-frame only. In the table there are 100,000 to 140,000 clones, around 92% of which are singletons. The sample consisted of peripheral blood, taken 28 days after the second AZD1222 dose. The receptors were sampled from an adult who received the AZD1222 COVID-19 vaccine.

The V gene is TRBV4-3, the J gene TRBJ2-1; 10 bases map to TRBD2. V shed 0 bases, J shed 5 bases, and the junction held 10 bases outside the gene matches. CDR1 is LGHNA, CDR2 YSLEER, per germline. The CDR3 totals 18 residues. CDR3 coding DNA: TGCGCCAGCAGCCAAGATAGTAGGAGCGGGAGGGGGGACAATGAGCAGTTCTTC. This codes for CASSQDSRSGRGDNEQFF.

The chain carries TRBV28 and TRBJ1-2, with 9 bases fitting TRBD1. Germline V CDR1 and CDR2: MDHEN, SYDVKM. With V trimmed by 5 bases and J by 6 bases, 13 bases remained unmatched. This CDR3 has 16 residues. CDR3 in amino acids: CASSAPLGTGNNGYTF. The CDR3 coding sequence is TGTGCCAGCAGTGCTCCCTTAGGGACAGGGAATAATGGCTACACCTTC.

The CDR3 nucleotides are TGTGCCAGCTCGCCTGACAGGGTAAGAATGAACACTGAAGCTTTCTTT. Protein sequence: CASSPDRVRMNTEAFF. The chain recombines TRBV18 with TRBJ1-1; 7 bases are shared with TRBD1. Trimming at V came to 6 bases and at J to 0 bases, leaving 10 bases not matched to a gene. CDR1 and CDR2 (germline): KGHSH, LQKENI. There are 16 residues in the CDR3.

The V call is TRBV2, the J call TRBJ2-7; 9 nucleotides align to TRBD1. The ends lost 6 bases at V and 3 bases at J; junction bases unmatched: 6. This CDR3 is built from 14 residues. Germline V gives CDR1 SNHLY, CDR2 FYNNEI. The CDR3 reads CASRVQGAVYEQYF. The CDR3 region has the DNA TGTGCCAGCAGGGTACAGGGGGCCGTCTACGAGCAGTACTTC. The full variable domain, rest sourced from reference TRBV2 and TRBJ2-7, is EPEVTQTPSHQVTQMGQEVILRCVPISNHLYFYWYRQILGQKVEFLVSFYNNEISEKSEIFDDQFSVERPDGSNFTLKIRSTKLEDSAMYFCASRVQGAVYEQYFGPGTRLTVT.

The chain employs TRBV27 and TRBJ2-7, with 12 bases matching TRBD2. Germline trimming cut 6 bases from V and 6 bases from J; bases unmatched to any gene: 9. The CDR3 has 15 residues. Germline lookup yields CDR1 MNHEY and CDR2 SMNVEV (reference sequence). The CDR3 protein is CASSMTSGRESEQYF. The CDR3 DNA reads as TGTGCCAGCAGCATGACTAGCGGGAGAGAGAGCGAGCAGTACTTC.

The rearrangement links TRBV6-1 to TRBJ2-5, with 8 positions matching TRBD1. Germline CDR1 reads MNHNS; CDR2 reads SASEGT. The CDR3 is 16 amino acids. V lost 2 bases and J lost 7; bases outside the gene matches: 12. For the CDR3, the DNA is TGTGCCAGCAGTGAACTAGGCAGGGGGCGCGACGGGACCCAGTACTTC. Encoded protein: CASSELGRGRDGTQYF.

There are a few counts of this clone. The V gene is TRBV2, the J gene TRBJ1-6, with D unresolved. Germline V gene lookup returns CDR1 SNHLY and CDR2 FYNNEI. Trimming pared 6 bases from V and 9 bases from J, leaving 9 bases between. The CDR3 contains 12 residues. CDR3 bases: TGTGCCAGCAGATGGGCCCCTTCACCCCTCCACTTT. Protein sequence: CASRWAPSPLHF.

The gene calls are TRBV6-1 and TRBJ1-5; perhaps TRBD1 as D (5 bases). The V gene's germline CDR1 is MNHNS and CDR2 SASEGT. V was trimmed by 2 bases and J by 1 base, leaving 12 bases between them. This CDR3 is 16 amino acids long. Here the CDR3 reads CASSESPGTSNQPQHF. The CDR3 bases are TGTGCCAGCAGTGAATCGCCAGGGACGAGCAATCAGCCCCAGCATTTT.

The J gene is TRBJ2-7, the V gene TRBV6-6, with 8 positions matching TRBD1. Germline V gene lookup returns CDR1 MNHNY and CDR2 SVGAGI (reference sequence). This CDR3 contains 13 residues. Trimming cost V 6 bases and J 5 bases; bases outside gene matches: 6. CDR3 protein: CASRRDRGNEQYF. The CDR3 DNA reads TGTGCCAGCAGACGCGACAGGGGTAACGAGCAGTACTTC.

The chain links TRBV5-1 to TRBJ1-1; 8 bases align to TRBD1. J lost 4 bases, V lost 4 bases, and 6 bases had no gene match. Per germline, CDR1 SGHRS and CDR2 YFSETQ. CDR3 length equals 14 residues. The CDR3 is CASSLDRAGTEAFF. The CDR3 nucleotides read TGCGCCAGCAGCCTGGACAGGGCGGGCACTGAAGCTTTCTTT.

V usage is TRBV11-2 and J usage is TRBJ2-5; a weak D match, TRBD1 (7 bases). CDR3 length: 17 amino acids. CDR1 is SGHAT and CDR2 is FQNNGV in the germline V gene. Trimming cost V 6 bases and J 7 bases, with 27 bases left between them. The CDR3 loop reads CASRRLPGTSQGGTQYF. Written as DNA, the CDR3 is TGTGCCAGCAGACGGCTTCCCGGGACCTCCCAGGGGGGGACCCAGTACTTC.

This chain joins TRBV7-2 and TRBJ1-2; D remains unclear. V was shortened by 5 bases and J by 6 bases, with 16 bases between the two germline ends. In germline, CDR1 is SGHTA, CDR2 FQGNSA. This CDR3 contains 14 residues. DNA for the CDR3: TGTGCCAGCAGCCCAGCCTCCACAAACCATGGCTACACCTTC. Amino acids: CASSPASTNHGYTF.

This chain connects TRBV11-3 to TRBJ2-2; 8 positions match TRBD1. V shed 4 bases, J shed 4 bases, and the junction held 8 bases outside the gene matches. CDR1 is SGHNT, CDR2 YENEEA, per germline. This CDR3 is built from 16 residues. The CDR3 is CASSWAGTGVTGELFF. Here the CDR3 DNA reads TGTGCCAGCAGCTGGGCCGGGACAGGAGTCACCGGGGAGCTGTTTTTT.